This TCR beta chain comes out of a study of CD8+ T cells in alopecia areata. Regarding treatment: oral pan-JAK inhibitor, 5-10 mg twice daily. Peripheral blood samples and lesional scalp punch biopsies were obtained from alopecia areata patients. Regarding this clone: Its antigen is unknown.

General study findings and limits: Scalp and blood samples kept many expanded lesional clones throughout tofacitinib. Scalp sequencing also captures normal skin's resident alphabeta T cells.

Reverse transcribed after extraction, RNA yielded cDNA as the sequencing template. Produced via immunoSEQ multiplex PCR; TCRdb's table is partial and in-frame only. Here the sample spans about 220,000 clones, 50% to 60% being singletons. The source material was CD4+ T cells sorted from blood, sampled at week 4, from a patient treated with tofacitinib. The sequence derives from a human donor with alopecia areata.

The CDR3 loop reads CASSLETGSGYTF. DNA of the CDR3: TGTGCCAGCAGCCTAGAAACAGGGAGCGGCTACACCTTC. The rearrangement uses TRBV6-6 and TRBJ1-2; D perhaps matches TRBD1 (6 bases). Trimming cost V 6 bases and J 8 bases, with 16 bases left between them. This CDR3 is 13 amino acids long. Germline V gene sequence: CDR1 MNHNY, CDR2 SVGAGI (reference sequence).